This TCR beta chain was recovered during a study of shared clonotypes between healthy human individuals. Researchers divided each subset's genomic DNA evenly across several immunoSEQ plates. The repertoire was sequenced with immunoSEQ multiplex PCR; TCRdb's copy has only in-frame clones and lacks some. This table has 2 million to 2.5 million clones, 92% appearing once. As regards this clone: Its target is unknown. The sample carries other DNA sequences with the same CDR3.

Study-level points and caveats: Clonotype sharing among donors, it was expected, would be affected by sequencing depth.

The sequence was collected from a man younger than 35 in good health. Some clones in this sample may be carry-over from other donors' samples. The sequenced sample consisted of naive CD4+ T cells from PBMCs. Specified subset: CD45RA+ positively selected.

CDR3 sequence reads: CASSPDRPNTGELFF. The CDR3 nucleotides read TGTGCCAGCAGCCCGGACAGACCGAACACCGGGGAGCTGTTTTTT. The chain has TRBV7-9 and TRBJ2-2, with D maybe TRBD1 (6 bases). V was clipped by 5 bases and J by 0 bases, with 10 bases between them. CDR1 is SEHNR, CDR2 FQNEAQ, per germline (reference sequence). CDR3 length: 15 amino acids.